The 11 T cell receptor beta chains listed next were all sequenced from one sample in a study of control samples from healthy donors and cancer patients. Assay used: immunoSEQ multiplex PCR; TCRdb lists only in-frame clones, some missing. The sample has 150,000 to 200,000 clones, 80% to 95% seen once. The sequencing input was blood. These receptors all stem from a woman in her 30s in good health.

V is TRBV6-7 and J is TRBJ2-4; 7 bases align to TRBD2. TRBV6-7 has ORF status, its function being uncertain. Unmatched junction bases numbered 12, after V lost 10 bases and J lost 3 bases. The CDR3 has 15 amino acids. Here the CDR3 reads CATLGGIYDKNIQYF. The CDR3 coding sequence is TGTGCCACCCTGGGGGGGATTTATGACAAAAACATTCAGTACTTC.

The genes are TRBV28 and TRBJ2-3, with TRBD1 matching 9 bases. Germline CDR1 and CDR2: MDHEN and SYDVKM. V trimming: 8 bases; J trimming: 3 bases; junction bases outside the gene matches: 9. The CDR3 is 15 amino acids. CDR3 amino acids: CASRYRDRATDTQYF. The CDR3 DNA reads TGTGCCAGCCGCTACCGGGACAGGGCGACAGATACGCAGTATTTT.

The V gene is TRBV9, the J gene TRBJ2-1; TRBD2 agrees at 11 bases. Germline CDR1 SGDLS, CDR2 YYNGEE. This CDR3 has 16 residues. With V trimmed by 0 bases and J by 9 bases, 8 bases remained unmatched. CDR3 in amino acids: CASSVVGSGRVPEQFF. The CDR3 DNA sequence: TGTGCCAGCAGCGTAGTCGGTAGCGGGAGGGTGCCTGAGCAGTTCTTC. The full variable domain, in which reference TRBV9 and TRBJ2-1 provide the parts outside the CDR3, is DSGVTQTPKHLITATGQRVTLRCSPRSGDLSVYWYQQSLDQGLQFLIQYYNGEERAKGNILERFSAQQFPDLHSELNLSSLELGDSALYFCASSVVGSGRVPEQFFGPGTRLTVL.

The chain combines TRBV27 with TRBJ1-6; a weak D match, TRBD1 (6 bases). Germline V lookup: CDR1 MNHEY, CDR2 SMNVEV (reference sequence). This CDR3 is built from 17 residues. V was clipped by 5 bases and J by 7 bases, with 21 bases between them. The DNA of the CDR3 is TGTGCCAGCAGTCTAACCCCGGACAGTCTTCCAAATTCACCCCTCCACTTT. It encodes CASSLTPDSLPNSPLHF.

In nucleotides, the CDR3 is TGTGCCAGCAGTTACTCACGGGGGATGAACACTGAAGCTTTCTTT. Encoded protein: CASSYSRGMNTEAFF. This rearrangement joins TRBV6-5 to TRBJ1-1; perhaps TRBD1 as D (5 bases). Trimming removed 0 bases from V and 0 bases from J, with 8 bases in between. This CDR3 is 15 amino acids long. CDR1 MNHEY and CDR2 SVGAGI come from the germline V gene.

The V call is TRBV4-1, the J call TRBJ2-4, with D perhaps TRBD2 (5 bases). This CDR3 is built from 12 residues. CDR1 is MGHRA and CDR2 is YSYEKL in the germline V gene. Trimming left V 0 bases short and J 8 bases short, with 5 bases between. CDR3 nucleotide sequence: TGCGCCAGCAGCCAAGAACTAGACATTCAGTACTTC. It yields the protein CASSQELDIQYF.

This sequence joins TRBV14 and TRBJ1-2; D is uncertain. The CDR3 covers 14 residues. The V gene lost 1 base and the J gene lost 5 bases, with 11 bases spanning the gap. Germline-derived CDR1 and CDR2 are SGHDN and FVKESK. CDR3 in DNA: TGTGCCAGCAGCCAAGGAGCGGGCGGGTATGGCTACACCTTC. Amino acids: CASSQGAGGYGYTF.

The chain couples TRBV11-1 to TRBJ2-1, with TRBD2 matching 7 bases. The CDR3 has 16 residues. Germline V gene data show CDR1 as SGHAT and CDR2 as FQDESV (reference sequence). J was trimmed by 2 bases and V by 1 base; bases with no gene match: 5. The CDR3: CASSLDGLAAYNEQFF. CDR3 in DNA: TGTGCCAGCAGCTTAGATGGGCTAGCGGCCTACAATGAGCAGTTCTTC.

V usage is TRBV12-3 or TRBV12-4 and J usage is TRBJ2-1; no clear D gene. The V gene lost 5 bases and the J gene lost 7 bases, with 12 bases spanning the gap. The CDR3 length is 13 residues. The CDR3, as DNA: TGTGCCAGCAGTCCTGGTTTCATTAATGAGCAGTTCTTC. Amino acid sequence: CASSPGFINEQFF.

The chain has TRBV4-1 and TRBJ2-3; no clear D. This CDR3 region has 14 residues. The V gene lost 0 bases and the J gene lost 1 base, with 5 bases spanning the gap. Per the germline V gene, CDR1 is MGHRA and CDR2 is YSYEKL. Here the CDR3 DNA reads TGCGCCAGCAGCCAAGAGGTCCGCACAGATACGCAGTATTTT. It yields the protein CASSQEVRTDTQYF.

V and J are TRBV7-2 and TRBJ1-4, with a possible D match to TRBD1 (5 bases). V was clipped by 3 bases and J by 4 bases, with 9 bases between them. The germline V gene encodes CDR1 SGHTA and CDR2 FQGNSA. The CDR3 is 14 amino acids. This chain's CDR3 is CASSFRQLNEKLFF. The CDR3 DNA sequence: TGTGCCAGCAGCTTTCGACAGCTTAATGAAAAACTGTTTTTT.